This T cell receptor (beta chain) was obtained from a study of PD-L1 blockade in urothelial cancer. Looking at the study overall: Patients commenced atezolizumab in the mid-2010s, and it was given at 1,200 mg intravenously every 3 weeks. Patients with male sex and bladder-origin urothelial cancer accounted for about 85% of the 29 enrolled. Patients' prior chemotherapy regimens numbered 0 to 3.

General study findings and limits: Tumor-associated clones in the blood of durable-benefit patients grew more at 3 weeks.

V dropped 3 bases and J dropped 1; count of bases not matched to a gene: 1. CDR3 size: 14 residues. CDR1 and CDR2 (germline): SNHLY, FYNNEI. On this clone itself: Antigen: not known.

Repertoires were generated with immunoSEQ multiplex PCR, while TCRdb's copy carries only in-frame clones and drops some. The sample includes 35,000 to 45,000 clones, roughly a third of them seen just once. The clonotype originates from a man in his fifties or sixties with urothelial cancer. The chain combines TRBV2 with TRBJ2-3; 7 nucleotides agree with TRBD2. The sample here was tumor tissue, taken before atezolizumab (anti-PD-L1) treatment. The CDR3 DNA reads TGTGCCAGCAGTGACAGCGGGGGCACAGATACGCAGTATTTT. As protein: CASSDSGGTDTQYF.